This TCR beta chain was captured by sequencing in a study of blood T cell repertoires in COVID-19. Participants reported their clinical history, and cohort assignment relied on those reports. V dropped 5 bases and J dropped 8 bases, with 9 bases sitting between them. The CDR3 contains 11 residues. The repertoire was sequenced with immunoSEQ multiplex PCR; TCRdb's copy has only in-frame clones and lacks some. The profile shows about 200,000 clones, about nine tenths of them singletons. The sequenced sample consisted of PBMCs or T cells enriched from blood (not recorded which). The rearrangement uses TRBV12-3 or TRBV12-4 and TRBJ1-2; no clear D. The receptor was isolated from a woman aged 30 to 39 who had recovered from COVID-19. The CDR3 protein is CASSQQFGYTF. As DNA, the CDR3 is TGTGCCAGCAGTCAACAGTTCGGCTACACCTTC.